Sequencing of this T cell receptor (beta chain) was carried out in a study of memory CD4+ T cells and cytomegalovirus serostatus. Study-level information: This sample comes from healthy Belgian adults, about nine CMV seropositive, under 25 seronegative. Points from the study as a whole: The CMV-associated TCR signature appears largely within the CD4+ memory repertoire. Each of 55 to 80 CMV-associated TCRbeta sequences occurred in one to five individuals.

Sequenced by immunoSEQ multiplex PCR; TCRdb stores in-frame clones only, minus some. The profile shows about 56,000 clones, about 81% of them singletons. Details on this clone: The antigen is not known. Germline is not matched at one junction end, which may reflect a read error.

The sort gate was single viable CD3+CD4+CD8-CD45RO+ cells for memory CD4+ T cells. Total CD4+ T cells were enriched by CD4 positive selection. The CDR3 runs to 15 residues. Germline V gene data show CDR1 as SSHAT and CDR2 as FNYEAQ (reference sequence). Material: memory CD4+ T cells from blood. The receptor was derived from an adult in good health and CMV-seronegative. The V and J genes are TRBV7-7 and TRBJ2-4, with D possibly TRBD1 on 5 matching bases. Written as DNA, the CDR3 is TGTGCTAGCAGCCCTGGCAGGGTAGCCAAAAACATTCAGTACTTC. Translating gives CASSPGRVAKNIQYF.